This TCR beta chain was captured in a study of blood T cell repertoires in COVID-19. For the study at large: Specimens from acute and convalescent COVID-19 originated in the United States, Italy and Spain. PBMCs, B-cell-depleted T cells, or T cells provided the cDNA or gDNA that made up the material.

Authors' processing steps: Researchers report that nucleated cell counts were estimated from reference gene primer amplification. This table comes from immunoSEQ multiplex PCR, and its TCRdb copy is limited to in-frame clones, with some not included. V, J and clone size reflect that table, while D and trimming were determined from the DNA. The table includes some 130,000 clones, around 81% detected once. Between the trimmed V and J ends, which lost 6 bases and 5 bases, there was a span of 10 bases. The CDR3 has 13 amino acids. Germline V lookup: CDR1 WSHSY, CDR2 SAAADI. The gene calls are TRBV10-2 and TRBJ2-2; D possibly corresponds to TRBD1 (5 bases). Sample: peripheral blood. This receptor was identified in a human donor in a cohort sampled during active COVID-19. The CDR3 DNA reads as TGCGCCAGCAGCCTCAGGGTAACCGGGGAGCTGTTTTTT. Translated, it gives CASSLRVTGELFF.